A selection of T cell receptor beta chains follows, all from one sample in a study of identical twins. Each CDR3 protein gets one entry after TCRdb re-called the 5' RACE reads with MiXCR. The repertoire includes approximately 600,000 distinct CDR3 sequences, under 8.5% of them detected once, and 1.6% sits in the top ten. Separately, the same data were catalogued under a study of yellow fever vaccine responses in identical twins.

Input material: PBMCs. Receptors were obtained from a woman aged 18 to 35 in good health. Each CDR3 is given with its conserved first and last residue. D genes are given only for firm matches. The size of a clone is reported for some rows only, either as once, few or many, or as a class for expanded clones.

V	J	size	D	CDR3	DNA
TRBV7-9	TRBJ2-7	many	TRBD2	CASSLPGTSGSSYEQYF	TGTGCCAGCAGCTTACCCGGGACTAGCGGGAGTTCCTACGAGCAGTACTTC
TRBV7-9	TRBJ2-5	-	-	CASSRLGGTETQYF	TGTGCCAGCAGCCGTCTGGGGGGCACCGAGACCCAGTACTTC
TRBV12-3/TRBV12-4	TRBJ2-7	-	-	CASSLGWVPSHEQYF	TGTGCCAGCAGTTTAGGGTGGGTACCCTCCCACGAGCAGTACTTC
TRBV6-5	TRBJ1-2	-	-	CASSFRVHYGYTF	TGTGCCAGCAGTTTCAGGGTTCACTATGGCTACACCTTC
TRBV7-9	TRBJ1-2	few	TRBD1	CASSSPEDRWFYGYTF	TGTGCCAGCAGCTCGCCCGAGGACAGGTGGTTCTATGGCTACACCTTC
TRBV15	TRBJ2-3	many	TRBD2	CATSSGLAGSTDTQYF	TGTGCCACCAGCAGTGGACTAGCGGGAAGCACAGATACGCAGTATTTT
TRBV12-3/TRBV12-4	TRBJ1-1	many	-	CASSWGERNTEAFF	TGTGCCAGCAGCTGGGGGGAGAGGAACACTGAAGCTTTCTTT
TRBV20-1	TRBJ2-2	-	TRBD2	CSARPPASGGASGELFF	TGCAGTGCTAGACCCCCCGCTAGCGGGGGGGCCTCCGGGGAGCTGTTTTTT
TRBV7-6	TRBJ2-1	-	TRBD2	CASSLDLAGAGYEQFF	TGTGCCAGCAGCTTAGATCTGGCGGGAGCGGGCTATGAGCAGTTCTTC
TRBV5-5	TRBJ2-3	few	-	CASSLLTGNTDTQYF	TGTGCCAGCAGCTTGCTAACAGGGAACACAGATACGCAGTATTTT
TRBV6-1	TRBJ2-1	few	TRBD1	CASSPGGKDNEQFF	TGTGCCAGCAGTCCAGGGGGAAAAGACAATGAGCAGTTCTTC
TRBV2	TRBJ2-1	-	-	CASTPDSNNEQFF	TGTGCCAGCACCCCAGACTCCAACAATGAGCAGTTCTTC
TRBV3-1	TRBJ2-1	few	-	CASSQGQGGFNEQFF	TGTGCCAGCAGCCAAGGCCAGGGAGGTTTCAATGAGCAGTTCTTC
TRBV18	TRBJ2-5	-	-	CASSLPIFRETQYF	TGTGCCAGCTCACTACCGATATTCCGGGAGACCCAGTACTTC
TRBV7-8	TRBJ1-5	-	TRBD1	CASSLSGQGSQPQHF	TGTGCCAGCAGCTTATCTGGACAGGGGTCTCAGCCCCAGCATTTT
TRBV11-2	TRBJ1-1	many	-	CASSWSAQPNTEAFF	TGTGCCAGCAGCTGGTCAGCTCAACCGAACACTGAAGCTTTCTTT
TRBV5-6	TRBJ2-2	-	TRBD2	CASSSGLAGPTGELFF	TGTGCCAGCAGCTCGGGACTAGCGGGACCAACCGGGGAGCTGTTTTTT
TRBV29-1	TRBJ2-2	few	TRBD2	CSVGGTSPTASGELFF	TGCAGCGTTGGAGGGACTAGCCCAACAGCCAGCGGGGAGCTGTTTTTT
TRBV5-1	TRBJ2-5	few	TRBD2	CASSLRGLAAQETQYF	TGCGCCAGCAGCTTGCGGGGACTAGCCGCCCAGGAGACCCAGTACTTC
TRBV28	TRBJ2-4	-	-	CASSAAGVLAKNIQYF	TGTGCCAGCAGTGCGGCAGGAGTACTAGCCAAAAACATTCAGTACTTC
TRBV24-1	TRBJ2-1	many	TRBD2	CATSDLPLSGSNEQFF	TGTGCCACCAGTGATTTACCTCTTAGCGGGAGCAATGAGCAGTTCTTC
TRBV5-1	TRBJ2-3	few	-	CASSMEGQITDTQYF	TGCGCCAGCAGCATGGAGGGACAGATTACAGATACGCAGTATTTT
TRBV25-1	TRBJ1-1	few	-	CASKDLWTEAFF	TGTGCCAGCAAAGATTTGTGGACTGAAGCTTTCTTT
TRBV4-1	TRBJ1-1	many	-	CASSRIPISEAFF	TGCGCCAGCAGCCGAATCCCCATTTCTGAAGCTTTCTTT
TRBV7-2	TRBJ1-1	many	TRBD1	CASSYPGQGQNTEAFF	TGTGCCAGCAGCTACCCTGGACAGGGGCAAAACACTGAAGCTTTCTTT